Included here is one TCR beta chain sequence, with context. The PCR employed 60 Vbeta primers together with 13 Jbeta primers. The data were produced by immunoSEQ multiplex PCR, yet TCRdb's version contains in-frame clones alone and is incomplete. The sample comprises roughly 120,000 clones, around 72% of which are singletons, and approximately 8.2% rests with the top ten. V dropped 0 bases and J dropped 10 bases, with 7 bases sitting between them. The CDR3 length is 12 residues. Germline CDR1 is SGHRS and CDR2 is YFSETQ. The data derive from a study of cytomegalovirus exposure and HLA in healthy donors.

V gene TRBV5-1 combines with J gene TRBJ1-4, with D possibly TRBD1 on 5 matching bases. This clonotype was sampled from a woman between 40 and 50 years old in good health and CMV-seropositive. Sequenced sample: PBMCs. In DNA, the CDR3 is TGCGCCAGCAGCTTGGCCGGGGGAAAACTGTTTTTT. Translating gives CASSLAGGKLFF.